This TCR beta chain is drawn from a study of T cell repertoires in cytomegalovirus infection. Study background: Recently identified HLA-C-restricted CMV epitopes and well-studied HLA-B-restricted CMV epitopes were used by the study. Matching HLA type, along with CMV infection, was indicated by public TCR beta signatures. Study-level points and caveats: The cumulative frequency of public TCR beta families identified carriers of CMV plus the relevant HLA. CMV-specific TCR beta clonotypes restricted by HLA-C were the ones dominating the ex vivo response.

Notes on this clonotype: What it binds is unknown. One end of the junction is discordant with germline, which a read error may explain.

The CDR3 is 14 amino acids. Via MiXCR, TCRdb re-called the reads, giving one row per CDR3 protein. There are about 37,000 distinct CDR3 sequences in the sample; about 52% occur only once, and 75% to 95% lies in the top ten. This chain links TRBV12-3 or TRBV12-4 with TRBJ2-7; D is unresolved. The source of this sequence is a human donor in good health (CMV status not recorded). Some clones in this sample may be carry-over from other donors' samples. Sequencing used CD8+ T cells from cultured PBMCs, obtained from culture after CMV antigen stimulation. The CDR3 reads CASSLRAAPYEHYF. For the CDR3, the DNA is TGTGCCAGCAGTTTAAGGGCAGCACCCTACGAGCACTACTTC.